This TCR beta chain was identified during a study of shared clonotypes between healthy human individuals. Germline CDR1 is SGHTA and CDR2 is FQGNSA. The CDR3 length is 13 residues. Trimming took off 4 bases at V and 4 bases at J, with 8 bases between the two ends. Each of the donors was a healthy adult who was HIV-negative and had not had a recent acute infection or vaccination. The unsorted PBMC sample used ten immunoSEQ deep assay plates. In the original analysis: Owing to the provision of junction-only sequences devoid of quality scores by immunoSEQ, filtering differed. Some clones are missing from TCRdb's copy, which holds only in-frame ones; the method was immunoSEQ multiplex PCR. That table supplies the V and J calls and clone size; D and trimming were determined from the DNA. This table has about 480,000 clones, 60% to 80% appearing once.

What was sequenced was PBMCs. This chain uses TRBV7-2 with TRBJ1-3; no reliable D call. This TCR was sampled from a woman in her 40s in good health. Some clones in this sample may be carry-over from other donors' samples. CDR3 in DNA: TGTGCCAGCAGCTCCCAAGTAGGAAACACCATATATTTT. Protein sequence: CASSSQVGNTIYF.